Listed below are T cell receptor beta chains from one sample, sequenced in a study of technical replicates of blood from a handful of donors. Clones were read by immunoSEQ multiplex PCR, and TCRdb kept only the in-frame ones, dropping some. The table has tens of thousands of clones, roughly 96% seen once; the top ten hold about 0.25%. The material sequenced was T cells isolated from PBMCs. All receptors derive from a human donor in good health. The conserved cysteine and the conserved F or W are not part of the CDR3 here. The size of a clone is reported for some rows only, either as once, few or many, or as a class for expanded clones.

clone size: NA; V gene: TRBV29-1; CDR3 protein: SVFSGSTQETQY
clone size: NA; V gene: TRBV7-8; CDR3 protein: ASSFQGFPSSGNTIY
clone size: NA; V gene: TRBV4-1; CDR3 protein: ASSLRLAASYEQY
clone size: NA; V gene: TRBV5-1; CDR3 protein: ASSPTSGSGGYEQF
clone size: once; V gene: TRBV2; CDR3 protein: ASSDPGQVYNEQF
clone size: NA; V gene: TRBV9; CDR3 protein: ASRRDTGELF
clone size: NA; V gene: TRBV5-1; CDR3 protein: ASSLASSDSTQY
clone size: NA; V gene: TRBV7-8; CDR3 protein: ASSRPRDLGETQY
clone size: once; V gene: TRBV6-1; CDR3 protein: ASNHLTDSYEQY
clone size: once; V gene: TRBV29-1; CDR3 protein: SVLGLGDTIY
clone size: NA; V gene: TRBV5-1; CDR3 protein: ASSTGTGGWSDTEAF
clone size: NA; V gene: TRBV6-5; CDR3 protein: ASSYRRMNTEAF
clone size: NA; V gene: TRBV27; CDR3 protein: ASSMLGQYNEQF
clone size: NA; V gene: TRBV5-1; CDR3 protein: ASSLGVGGQDTEAF
clone size: NA; V gene: TRBV19; CDR3 protein: ASSRTGSNEKLF
clone size: few; V gene: TRBV5-1; CDR3 protein: ASSILAGGDTGELF